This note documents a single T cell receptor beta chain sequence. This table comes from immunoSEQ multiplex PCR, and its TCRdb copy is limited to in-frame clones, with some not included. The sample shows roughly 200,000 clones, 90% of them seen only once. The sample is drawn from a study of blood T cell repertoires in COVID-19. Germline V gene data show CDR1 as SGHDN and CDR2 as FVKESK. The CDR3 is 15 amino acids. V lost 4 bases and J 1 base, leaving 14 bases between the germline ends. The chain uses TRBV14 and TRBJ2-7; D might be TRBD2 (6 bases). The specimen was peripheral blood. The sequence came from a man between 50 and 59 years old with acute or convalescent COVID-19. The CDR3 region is CASSLRGLGSYEQYF. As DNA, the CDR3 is TGTGCCAGCAGCCTGAGGGGACTCGGGTCCTACGAGCAGTACTTC.